The 2 T cell receptor beta chains presented below share a single source sample, sequenced in a study of identical twins. MiXCR, run by TCRdb on the 5' RACE reads, gives a single entry per CDR3 protein. The data hold 1.5 million to 2 million distinct CDR3 sequences, with less than 40% observed a single time. Sequencing was done on a sample of cord blood. The receptors come from a newborn girl in good health.

V is TRBV7-2 and J is TRBJ2-4; 7 bases match TRBD2. The end of the DNA aligns better with TRBJ2-7, so the J call may be wrong. This CDR3 has 17 residues. CDR1 and CDR2 (germline): SGHTA, FQGNSA. Here the CDR3 reads CASSFGDGTTFLYEQYF. CDR3 sequence (DNA): TGTGCCAGCAGCTTCGGAGACGGGACTACCTTCCTTTACGAGCAGTACTTC.

This sequence joins TRBV3-1 and TRBJ2-7; possible D gene TRBD1, 6 bases. V shed 6 bases and J shed 4 bases, with 19 bases lying between them. Germline lookup yields CDR1 LGHDT and CDR2 YNNKEL (reference sequence). The CDR3 covers 15 residues. The CDR3 spells CASSQEDRRPYEQYF. Here the CDR3 DNA reads TGTGCCAGCAGTCAGGAAGACAGGAGACCTTACGAGCAGTACTTC.